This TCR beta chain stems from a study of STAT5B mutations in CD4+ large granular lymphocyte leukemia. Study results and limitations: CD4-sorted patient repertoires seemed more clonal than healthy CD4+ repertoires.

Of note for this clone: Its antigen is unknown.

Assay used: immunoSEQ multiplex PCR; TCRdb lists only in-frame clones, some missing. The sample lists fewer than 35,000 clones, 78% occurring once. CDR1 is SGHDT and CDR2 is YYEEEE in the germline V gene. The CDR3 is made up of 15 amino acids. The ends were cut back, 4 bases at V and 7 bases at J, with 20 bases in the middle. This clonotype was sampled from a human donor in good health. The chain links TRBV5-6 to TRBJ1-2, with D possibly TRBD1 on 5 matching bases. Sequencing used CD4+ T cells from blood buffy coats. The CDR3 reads CASSGGAGVAIGYTF. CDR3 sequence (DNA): TGTGCCAGCAGCGGAGGGGCGGGGGTCGCAATTGGCTACACCTTC. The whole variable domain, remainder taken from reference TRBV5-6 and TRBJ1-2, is DAGVTQSPTHLIKTRGQQVTLRCSPKSGHDTVSWYQQALGQGPQFIFQYYEEEERQRGNFPDRFSGHQFPNYSSELNVNALLLGDSALYLCASSGGAGVAIGYTFGSGTRLTVV.